A single TCR beta chain is shown here with its context. What it binds is not known. Whole blood without T cell sorting served as the source of isolated total RNA. The record originates from a study of monozygotic twins with inflammatory bowel disease. Investigators made cDNA in eight separate reactions per sample. TCRdb reprocessed the 5' RACE reads, keeping one entry per CDR3 protein, no DNA. The ten top clones account for 12%, within a sample of approximately 100,000 distinct CDR3 sequences. General study findings and limits: Especially with disease activity, IBD patients had fewer clonotypes in common with others than healthy twins did.

The CDR3 extends over 14 amino acids. Germline CDR1 reads MNHEY; CDR2 reads SVGEGT. The chain couples TRBV6-2 or TRBV6-3 to TRBJ1-5; the D call from TCRdb, TRBD1, cannot be confirmed without DNA. The sequence came from a human donor with ulcerative colitis or Crohn's disease, or a healthy co-twin of an affected twin (not recorded which). Sequenced material: blood. The CDR3 loop is CASSHQARHQPQHF.